This T cell receptor (beta chain) was captured by sequencing in a study of cytomegalovirus exposure and HLA in healthy donors. Germline loops: CDR1 SGHVS, CDR2 FQNEAQ. V lost 3 bases and J 4 bases, leaving 9 bases between the germline ends. CDR3 length equals 13 residues. 60 Vbeta and 13 Jbeta primers were used in PCR. Sequencing used immunoSEQ multiplex PCR; TCRdb keeps in-frame clones, though not all of them. The sample contains tens of thousands of clones, roughly two thirds of which appear only once. This receptor was obtained from a man aged 60-69 years in good health and CMV-seropositive. Sample: PBMCs. The rearrangement links TRBV7-8 to TRBJ1-2, with D unclear. CDR3 in amino acids: CASSFQEVYGYTF. In DNA, the CDR3 is TGTGCCAGCAGCTTTCAGGAAGTCTATGGCTACACCTTC. Drawing the rest from reference TRBV7-8 and TRBJ1-2, the complete variable domain is GAGVSQSPRYKVAKRGQDVALRCDPISGHVSLFWYQQALGQGPEFLTYFQNEAQLDKSGLPSDRFFAERPEGSVSTLKIQRTQQEDSAVYLCASSFQEVYGYTFGSGTRLTVV.